The 26 T cell receptor beta chains listed next were all sequenced from one sample in a study of T cells expressing NK-cell markers. TCRdb reprocessed the 5' RACE reads, with one entry per CDR3 protein and no DNA. The sample's table shows about 550,000 distinct CDR3 sequences. The sequenced sample was blood T cells: a sorted CD56 or NKG2C T cell subset, CD4+ or CD8+ T cells, or bulk PBMC T cells (not recorded which). The source is a man in his late teens or twenties in good health.

The chain couples TRBV20-1 to TRBJ1-2; TCRdb returns TRBD1, unconfirmable since there is no DNA. CDR3 length: 13 residues. CDR1 and CDR2 from the germline V gene are DFQATT and SNEGSKA (reference sequence). The CDR3 here is CSARTTGWEGYTF.

The gene calls are TRBV6-5 and TRBJ2-1; TCRdb returns TRBD1, unconfirmable since there is no DNA. Germline lookup yields CDR1 MNHEY and CDR2 SVGAGI. The CDR3 covers 14 residues. CDR3 residues: CASSYVISGVEQFF.

CDR3 amino acids: CASSLDSGRGTSSNQPQHF. The chain uses TRBV11-1 and TRBJ1-5; TCRdb gives TRBD1 as the D gene, but with no DNA this cannot be confirmed. There are 19 residues in the CDR3. Germline V lookup: CDR1 SGHAT, CDR2 FQDESV (reference sequence).

The V and J genes are TRBV10-3 and TRBJ2-3; lacking DNA, the TRBD1 call made by TCRdb goes unchecked. Germline V lookup: CDR1 ENHRY, CDR2 SYGVKD. The CDR3 extends over 17 amino acids. CDR3 protein: CAISESNPGASTDTQYF.

This chain uses TRBV10-3 with TRBJ2-5; as DNA is missing, the TRBD2 call by TCRdb cannot be tested. CDR1 and CDR2 from the germline V gene are ENHRY and SYGVKD. The CDR3 extends over 15 amino acids. CDR3 region: CAISESGGLGETQYF.

This chain connects TRBV5-1 to TRBJ2-2. CDR3 length equals 14 residues. CDR1 SGHRS and CDR2 YFSETQ come from the germline V gene. The CDR3 is CASSPYINTGELFF.

J is TRBJ2-2 and V is TRBV29-1; no DNA is available, so the TRBD1 call from TCRdb remains unchecked. Germline CDR1 and CDR2: SQVTM and ANQGSEA. The CDR3 spans 15 residues. The CDR3 region is CSVPGRVEGTGELFF.

V is TRBV2 and J is TRBJ2-7; there is no DNA to check the TCRdb D call of TRBD1. Germline CDR1 and CDR2: SNHLY and FYNNEI. This CDR3 is built from 13 residues. The CDR3 is CASKIRGAYEQYF.

V gene TRBV5-1 combines with J gene TRBJ1-1; TCRdb returns TRBD1, unconfirmable since there is no DNA. The CDR3 extends over 13 amino acids. Germline CDR1 reads SGHRS; CDR2 reads YFSETQ. The CDR3 protein is CASSFGGATEAFF.

The V and J genes are TRBV11-2 and TRBJ2-5. Per the germline V gene, CDR1 is SGHAT and CDR2 is FQNNGV. The CDR3 consists of 16 residues. CDR3 loop: CASSLDLREIQETQYF.

This chain uses TRBV6-2 or TRBV6-3 with TRBJ2-7. There are 13 residues in the CDR3. Germline lookup yields CDR1 MNHEY and CDR2 SVGEGT. CDR3: CASSPLVSYEQYF.

The CDR3 region is CASTTPWGRGPGETQYF. This chain joins TRBV6-2 or TRBV6-3 and TRBJ2-5; TCRdb calls TRBD1, which cannot be checked without DNA. Per germline, CDR1 MNHEY and CDR2 SVGEGT. The CDR3 consists of 17 residues.

V is TRBV4-1 and J is TRBJ2-5. This CDR3 is built from 15 residues. Germline V gene data show CDR1 as MGHRA and CDR2 as YSYEKL. This chain's CDR3 is CASSQDLPSWETQYF.

This sequence joins TRBV5-6 and TRBJ2-5; TCRdb reports TRBD1, a call that lacks DNA to check it against. The CDR3 sequence is 13 residues long. Per the germline V gene, CDR1 is SGHDT and CDR2 is YYEEEE. The CDR3 sequence: CASSNQGEETQYF. Combining the CDR3 with reference TRBV5-6 and TRBJ2-5 gives the whole variable domain DAGVTQSPTHLIKTRGQQVTLRCSPKSGHDTVSWYQQALGQGPQFIFQYYEEEERQRGNFPDRFSGHQFPNYSSELNVNALLLGDSALYLCASSNQGEETQYFGPGTRLLVL.

The CDR3 here is CASSFKGLAEETQYF. The gene calls are TRBV12-3 or TRBV12-4 and TRBJ2-5; TCRdb gives TRBD2 as the D gene, but with no DNA this cannot be confirmed. CDR3 length equals 15 residues.

The rearrangement links TRBV12-3 or TRBV12-4 to TRBJ1-5; checking the TCRdb D call of TRBD1 is not possible without DNA. The length of the CDR3 is 16 residues. CDR3 sequence reads: CASSPSDSDSNQPQHF.

The J gene is TRBJ2-7, the V gene TRBV20-1; the D call from TCRdb, TRBD1, cannot be confirmed without DNA. The CDR3 is 13 residues long. Germline V gene sequence: CDR1 DFQATT, CDR2 SNEGSKA (reference sequence). CDR3 loop: CSARGHWDVEQYF.

The J gene is TRBJ2-1, the V gene TRBV13; the D call of TRBD2 rests on TCRdb alone, since no DNA is present to check it. Germline V lookup: CDR1 PRHDT, CDR2 FYEKMQ (reference sequence). This CDR3 has 16 residues. CDR3: CASSLLAGGPVNEQFF.

V and J are TRBV15 and TRBJ2-6; the TCRdb call, TRBD1, lacks DNA for checking. There are 17 residues in the CDR3. From germline, CDR1 is LNHNV and CDR2 YYDKDF (reference sequence). CDR3 amino acids: CATSRGQGNSGANVLTF.

This sequence joins TRBV6-2 or TRBV6-3 and TRBJ1-5; TCRdb names TRBD1, which stays unverified in the absence of DNA. Germline CDR1 and CDR2: MNHEY and SVGEGT. The CDR3 is 16 amino acids. CDR3 amino acids: CASSYHLGQGNRPQHF.

The chain links TRBV29-1 to TRBJ2-5; the D gene TCRdb calls, TRBD2, cannot be checked with no DNA. This CDR3 contains 14 residues. Germline values: CDR1 SQVTM, CDR2 ANQGSEA. CDR3 residues: CSASAAGFQETQYF.

V gene TRBV7-6 combines with J gene TRBJ2-1; absent DNA, TCRdb's TRBD2 call cannot be checked. The CDR3 has 19 residues. Germline-derived CDR1 and CDR2 are SGHVS and FNYEAQ. The chain's CDR3 is CASSLLASGRAFMGNEQFF.

CDR3 sequence reads: CSAPLPLRMNTEAFF. V gene TRBV20-1 combines with J gene TRBJ1-1. The germline V gene encodes CDR1 DFQATT and CDR2 SNEGSKA (reference sequence). The CDR3 is 15 amino acids.

V usage is TRBV5-5 and J usage is TRBJ2-1. CDR1 SGHKS and CDR2 YYEKEE come from the germline V gene (reference sequence). The CDR3 spans 13 residues. The CDR3 sequence: CASSLDVGFEQFF.

The chain uses TRBV29-1 and TRBJ2-3. Germline V CDR1 and CDR2: SQVTM, ANQGSEA. This CDR3 has 13 residues. The CDR3 is CSVDRQNTDTQYF.

This sequence joins TRBV6-1 and TRBJ1-5. Germline CDR1 and CDR2: MNHNS and SASEGT. The CDR3 contains 14 residues. The CDR3 is CASSEIQIDQPQHF.